The 21 T cell receptor beta chains listed next were all sequenced from one sample in a study of blood T cell repertoires in COVID-19. Libraries were prepared by immunoSEQ multiplex PCR; TCRdb keeps only in-frame clonotypes and omits some of them. The table records more than 150,000 clones, about 90% of them present only once. Material: peripheral blood. The receptors were gathered from a man aged 70 or older with active or convalescent COVID-19.

V is TRBV5-1 and J is TRBJ1-2; no clear D. Germline CDR1 and CDR2: SGHRS and YFSETQ. The CDR3 contains 13 residues. Trimming took off 0 bases at V and 4 bases at J, with 7 bases between the two ends. The CDR3 sequence: CASSLGEFYGYTF. The CDR3 nucleotides are TGCGCCAGCAGCTTGGGGGAGTTCTATGGCTACACCTTC.

This clone was seen only a few times. Other DNA sequences within the sample encode an identical CDR3. The chain couples TRBV5-1 to TRBJ2-7; 9 bases fit TRBD1. CDR3 length: 14 amino acids. The germline gives CDR1 SGHRS, CDR2 YFSETQ. V gave up 5 bases and J gave up 0 bases; unmatched junction bases: 3. The CDR3 loop is CASSSTGGSYEQYF. For the CDR3, the DNA is TGCGCCAGCAGTTCGACAGGGGGCTCCTACGAGCAGTACTTC.

The V gene is TRBV2, the J gene TRBJ2-7, with D tentatively TRBD2 (5 bases). Trimming removed 2 bases from V and 4 bases from J, with 15 bases in between. This CDR3 has 15 amino acids. Germline-derived CDR1 and CDR2 are SNHLY and FYNNEI. The chain's CDR3 is CASSEYRGLTYEQYF. For the CDR3, the DNA is TGTGCCAGCAGTGAATACCGCGGGCTCACTTACGAGCAGTACTTC.

This sequence joins TRBV19 and TRBJ1-5, with 7 bases lining up with TRBD1. CDR1 and CDR2 (germline): LNHDA, SQIVND (reference sequence). CDR3 size: 12 residues. V shed 6 bases, J shed 7 bases, and the junction held 3 bases outside the gene matches. The CDR3: CASRTRGQPQHF. In DNA, the CDR3 is TGTGCCAGTAGGACCAGGGGGCAGCCCCAGCATTTT.

This rearrangement joins TRBV7-8 to TRBJ1-2; TRBD1 agrees at 12 bases. CDR3 length equals 16 residues. V trimming: 1 base; J trimming: 8 bases; junction bases outside the gene matches: 8. The V gene's germline CDR1 is SGHVS and CDR2 FQNEAQ. The CDR3 region is CASSLGGGQGASGYTF. The CDR3 nucleotides are TGTGCCAGCAGCTTAGGAGGGGGACAGGGGGCGTCGGGCTACACCTTC.

This clone was seen a handful of times. V is TRBV9 and J is TRBJ1-2; D not resolved. This CDR3 region has 14 residues. Germline V gene data show CDR1 as SGDLS and CDR2 as YYNGEE. V was pared by 4 bases and J by 5 bases, with 15 bases between. The CDR3 sequence is CASSSPSGGYGYTF. The CDR3 DNA sequence: TGTGCCAGCAGCTCCCCGTCAGGCGGGTATGGCTACACCTTC. Filled out from reference TRBV9 and TRBJ1-2, the complete variable domain reads DSGVTQTPKHLITATGQRVTLRCSPRSGDLSVYWYQQSLDQGLQFLIQYYNGEERAKGNILERFSAQQFPDLHSELNLSSLELGDSALYFCASSSPSGGYGYTFGSGTRLTVV.

This chain joins TRBV15 and TRBJ1-2; the D gene is possibly TRBD1 (5 bases). The V and J ends lost 9 bases and 5 bases respectively, with 16 bases between them. Germline CDR1 LNHNV, CDR2 YYDKDF (reference sequence). This CDR3 spans 13 amino acids. In DNA, the CDR3 is TGTGCCACTACCGGAGCGGGGGGGTATGGCTACACCTTC. Amino acids: CATTGAGGYGYTF.

The CDR3 here is CASSPPGQGAGKETQYF. CDR3 sequence (DNA): TGTGCCAGCAGCCCCCCGGGACAGGGGGCGGGAAAAGAGACCCAGTACTTC. The chain recombines TRBV28 with TRBJ2-5; 12 nucleotides match TRBD1. J lost 3 bases, V lost 6 bases, and 11 bases had no gene match. The germline V gene has CDR1 MDHEN and CDR2 SYDVKM. The CDR3 covers 17 residues.

V usage is TRBV4-3 and J usage is TRBJ1-4; D is unclear. The germline gives CDR1 LGHNA, CDR2 YSLEER. Trimming took off 1 base at V and 8 bases at J, with 11 bases between the two ends. CDR3 length equals 14 residues. In DNA form, the CDR3 reads TGCGCCAGCAGCCAAGTCGATCGAGTGGAAAAACTGTTTTTT. It codes for CASSQVDRVEKLFF.

The chain joins TRBV3-1 (or the pseudogene TRBV3-2) to TRBJ2-5, with TRBD2 identical over 16 bases. The junction had 5 bases not matched to a gene; V was cut back by 1 base and J by 3 bases. CDR1 LGHDT and CDR2 YNNKEL come from the germline V gene (reference sequence). The CDR3 has 18 residues. CDR3 protein: CASSQVSGTSGGEETQYF. The CDR3, as DNA: TGTGCCAGCAGCCAAGTATCCGGGACTAGCGGGGGGGAAGAGACCCAGTACTTC.

The V and J genes are TRBV7-2 and TRBJ1-5, with TRBD1 as a possible D gene (5 bases). Trimming removed 5 bases at V and 11 bases at J, with 13 bases between. This CDR3 is built from 12 residues. Germline values: CDR1 SGHTA, CDR2 FQGNSA. The CDR3 DNA is TGTGCCAGCAGCGATTACGGGGGTTCCCAGCATTTT. It codes for CASSDYGGSQHF. Together with reference TRBV7-2 and TRBJ1-5, the CDR3 gives the full variable domain: GAGVSQSPSNKVTEKGKDVELRCDPISGHTALYWYRQSLGQGLEFLIYFQGNSAPDKSGLPSDRFSAERTGGSVSTLTIQRTQQEDSAVYLCASSDYGGSQHFGDGTRLSIL.

The J gene is TRBJ2-5, the V gene TRBV20-1, with TRBD2 identical over 7 bases. The CDR3 loop spans 14 amino acids. The V gene end was trimmed by 3 bases and the J gene end by 5 bases; junction bases not matched to a gene: 9. Germline V gives CDR1 DFQATT, CDR2 SNEGSKA (reference sequence). CDR3 sequence (DNA): TGCAGTGCTAGTATTTTGATGGGGGGGGAGACCCAGTACTTC. Translated: CSASILMGGETQYF.

In its sample, this clone was seen once. This chain links TRBV18 with TRBJ2-7; TRBD1 aligns across 8 bases. Germline V gene sequence: CDR1 KGHSH, CDR2 LQKENI. The CDR3 contains 15 residues. The ends lost 4 bases at V and 0 bases at J; junction bases unmatched: 5. The CDR3 nucleotides are TGTGCCAGCTCACGAGGGACAGGTAGCTCCTACGAGCAGTACTTC. It specifies CASSRGTGSSYEQYF. The complete variable domain, with remaining parts taken from reference TRBV18 and TRBJ2-7, reads NAGVMQNPRHLVRRRGQEARLRCSPMKGHSHVYWYRQLPEEGLKFMVYLQKENIIDESGMPKERFSAEFPKEGPSILRIQQVVRGDSAAYFCASSRGTGSSYEQYFGPGTRLTVT.

This chain connects TRBV7-9 to TRBJ1-5; D unresolved. The ends were cut back, 5 bases at V and 2 bases at J, with 16 bases in the middle. This CDR3 comprises 16 residues. Germline V gene lookup returns CDR1 SEHNR and CDR2 FQNEAQ (reference sequence). This chain's CDR3 is CASSDAGVLGNQPQHF. The CDR3 DNA is TGTGCCAGCAGCGACGCCGGGGTCCTAGGCAATCAGCCCCAGCATTTT.

This rearrangement joins TRBV18 to TRBJ1-3, with 8 bases fitting TRBD1. This CDR3 region has 17 residues. Looked up from germline, CDR1 is KGHSH and CDR2 is LQKENI. With 1 base clipped from V and 1 base from J, the junction kept 6 bases outside the gene matches. The CDR3 coding sequence is TGTGCCAGCTCACCACAACCGGACAGGGCGTCTGGAAACACCATATATTTT. Its protein product is CASSPQPDRASGNTIYF.

The chain couples TRBV9 to TRBJ1-5; 7 bases agree with TRBD1. The germline CDR1 and CDR2 sequences are SGDLS and YYNGEE. The V gene end was trimmed by 3 bases and the J gene end by 2 bases; junction bases not matched to a gene: 11. The CDR3 consists of 17 residues. Written as DNA, the CDR3 is TGTGCCAGCAGCGGTTCGACAGGGCGGATGGGCAATCAGCCCCAGCATTTT. Translated, it gives CASSGSTGRMGNQPQHF.

J is TRBJ2-5 and V is TRBV19; 7 bases line up with TRBD1. The CDR3 length is 13 residues. The germline gives CDR1 LNHDA, CDR2 SQIVND (reference sequence). The J segment lost 5 bases and the V segment lost 5 bases, leaving 5 bases of the junction unmatched. The CDR3 here is CASSRQGRETQYF. The CDR3 nucleotides read TGTGCCAGTAGTCGACAGGGAAGGGAGACCCAGTACTTC. Using reference TRBV19 and TRBJ2-5 for the parts outside the CDR3, the full variable domain is DGGITQSPKYLFRKEGQNVTLSCEQNLNHDAMYWYRQDPGQGLRLIYYSQIVNDFQKGDIAEGYSVSREKKESFPLTVTSAQKNPTAFYLCASSRQGRETQYFGPGTRLLVL.

The chain couples TRBV29-1 to TRBJ1-1; 8 bases map to TRBD1. Germline loops: CDR1 SQVTM, CDR2 ANQGSEA. V shed 5 bases and J 4 bases; nucleotides not matched to a gene: 3. The length of the CDR3 is 12 residues. CDR3 amino acids: CSVLDRATEAFF. CDR3 bases: TGCAGCGTTTTGGACAGGGCCACTGAAGCTTTCTTT. Full variable domain (outside the CDR3, taken from reference TRBV29-1 and TRBJ1-1): SAVISQKPSRDICQRGTSLTIQCQVDSQVTMMFWYRQQPGQSLTLIATANQGSEATYESGFVIDKFPISRPNLTFSTLTVSNMSPEDSSIYLCSVLDRATEAFFGQGTRLTVV.

The chain employs TRBV9 and TRBJ1-4; no firm D call. V lost 4 bases, J lost 8 bases, and 12 bases lay in between. The CDR3 is made up of 13 amino acids. Looked up from germline, CDR1 is SGDLS and CDR2 is YYNGEE. Written as DNA, the CDR3 is TGTGCCAGCAGCCCCAGAGCCGGGGAAAAACTGTTTTTT. This sequence encodes CASSPRAGEKLFF. The whole variable domain, filled in from reference TRBV9 and TRBJ1-4, reads DSGVTQTPKHLITATGQRVTLRCSPRSGDLSVYWYQQSLDQGLQFLIQYYNGEERAKGNILERFSAQQFPDLHSELNLSSLELGDSALYFCASSPRAGEKLFFGSGTQLSVL.

The chain combines TRBV9 with TRBJ1-2; unclear D gene. CDR3 length: 15 amino acids. Germline V gene lookup returns CDR1 SGDLS and CDR2 YYNGEE. With 0 bases removed from V and 2 bases from J, the gap between germline ends came to 11 bases. The CDR3 sequence is CASSVDAAGNYGYTF. CDR3 DNA sequence: TGTGCCAGCAGCGTAGATGCAGCCGGGAACTATGGCTACACCTTC. Full variable domain (outside the CDR3, taken from reference TRBV9 and TRBJ1-2): DSGVTQTPKHLITATGQRVTLRCSPRSGDLSVYWYQQSLDQGLQFLIQYYNGEERAKGNILERFSAQQFPDLHSELNLSSLELGDSALYFCASSVDAAGNYGYTFGSGTRLTVV.

V is TRBV6-4 and J is TRBJ2-6; perhaps TRBD2 as D (5 bases). V gave up 8 bases and J gave up 0 bases, with 11 bases separating them. CDR1 and CDR2 (germline): MRHNA, SNTAGT. The CDR3 covers 15 residues. The CDR3 loop is CASSEGFSGANVLTF. The CDR3 nucleotides are TGTGCCAGCTCCGAGGGATTCTCTGGGGCCAACGTCCTGACTTTC.